Following are 24 T cell receptor beta chains from one sample sequenced in a study of tumor and adjacent non-tumor tissue in lung cancer. This sample's RNA came from whole unsorted tissue. More than 3 cm separated this lung sample from the edge of the tumor. Three rounds of nested PCR, following a modified ARM-PCR protocol, produced the TCRbeta library. TCRdb recomputed calls from the multiplex PCR reads with MiXCR, one row per CDR3 protein. The table has 90,000 to 100,000 distinct CDR3 sequences, 75% to 85% seen once. Specimen: distant non-tumor lung tissue. These receptors were obtained from a man aged 55 to 69 with small cell lung cancer.

This clonotype was seen a single time. A single base separates this from a much larger clone, so it may be a read error. The V gene is TRBV20-1, the J gene TRBJ1-5; 10 bases match TRBD1. The CDR3 is made up of 17 amino acids. Germline assignment: CDR1 DFQATT and CDR2 SNEGSKA (reference sequence). CDR3 region: CSAILTGGVQGKQPQHF. The DNA for the CDR3 is TGCAGTGCTATCCTGACAGGGGGCGTCCAGGGCAAACAGCCCCAGCATTTT.

The count of this clonotype is one. CDR3 bases: TGTGCCTGGAGTGTGTATGGAAGCGGGAATGGGTACTTC. Its translation is CAWSVYGSGNGYF. This sequence joins TRBV30 and TRBJ2-7, with 7 bases that match TRBD2. Unmatched junction bases numbered 11, after V lost 0 bases and J lost 12 bases. From germline, CDR1 is GTSNPN and CDR2 SVGIG (reference sequence). The CDR3 loop spans 13 amino acids.

This clonotype appeared once. The CDR3 carries no conserved terminal phenylalanine or tryptophan, so it likely arises from a read error. The J gene is TRBJ1-1, the V gene TRBV6-2 or TRBV6-3; the D is unclear. Per the germline V gene, CDR1 is MNHEY and CDR2 is SVGEGT. The CDR3 extends over 15 amino acids. Trimming took 9 bases from V and 7 from J, leaving 24 bases between them. Here the CDR3 reads CASSEVAPVYCEAFY. The DNA for the CDR3 is TGTGCCAGTAGTGAGGTGGCACCGGTTTATTGTGAAGCTTTCTAT.

The rearrangement links TRBV21-1 to TRBJ2-7; TRBD2 is taken as the D call from the table, unchecked against the DNA. TRBV21-1 is classified as a pseudogene. CDR3 length: 17 residues. CDR3 amino acids: CARSLPGLAGGQYEQYV. In DNA, the CDR3 is TGTGCCAGGAGCCTACCCGGACTAGCGGGAGGGCAATACGAGCAGTACGTC.

As to this clonotype: It may be a read error: a sequence one base away is much more abundant. The CDR3 spells CAISGGSGELFF. CDR3 nucleotides: TGTGCCATCAGCGGTGGGTCCGGGGAGCTGTTTTTT. The rearrangement uses TRBV13 and TRBJ2-2; D is perhaps TRBD2 (5 bases). The germline V gene encodes CDR1 PRHDT and CDR2 FYEKMQ (reference sequence). This CDR3 has 12 residues.

This clonotype was seen more than once but under ten times. A much larger clonotype is one base distant, so this may be a read error. The gene calls are TRBV6-2 or TRBV6-3 and TRBJ2-2; a weak D match, TRBD2 (6 bases). The ends were cut back, 7 bases at V and 4 bases at J, with 13 bases in the middle. This CDR3 has 14 amino acids. The germline V gene has CDR1 MNHEY and CDR2 SVGEGT. CDR3 amino acids: CASKEGECTGELFF. The DNA of the CDR3 is TGTGCCAGCAAGGAGGGAGAGTGCACCGGGGAGCTGTTTTTT.

The chain employs TRBV4-2 and TRBJ2-1; the D gene could be TRBD1 or TRBD2 (7 bases each). The CDR3 loop spans 16 amino acids. Deletions cut 7 bases from V and 3 bases from J, with 19 bases between. Germline V gene lookup returns CDR1 LGHNA and CDR2 YNFKEQ. In DNA form, the CDR3 reads TGTGCCAGCAACCAGGGGGGCGGGAGTCGCTACAATGAGCAGTTCTTC. This translates into CASNQGGGSRYNEQFF.

This clonotype was counted a single time. Mismatch with germline at one junction end may stem from a read error. This chain joins TRBV11-2 and TRBJ2-2; D is perhaps TRBD2 (5 bases). Germline lookup yields CDR1 SGHAT and CDR2 FQNNGV. The CDR3 is 13 amino acids. The CDR3 loop reads CASSLVGTGELYF. The CDR3 nucleotides are TGTGCCAGCAGCTTAGTGGGCACCGGGGAGCTATATTTT.

The CDR3 here is CASNWDSLETQYF. The CDR3, as DNA: TGTGCCAGCAACTGGGACAGCCTAGAGACCCAGTACTTC. The rearrangement joins TRBV11-2 to TRBJ2-5; 7 bases align to TRBD1. In germline, CDR1 is SGHAT, CDR2 FQNNGV. The trim removed 7 bases at V and 4 bases at J, leaving 6 bases unmatched. This CDR3 is built from 13 residues.

For this clonotype: Likely a read error: the CDR3 ends without its conserved phenylalanine or tryptophan. The CDR3: CASSLEADTNYGYTI. The CDR3 DNA reads as TGTGCCAGCAGCTTAGAGGCAGATACTAACTATGGCTACACCATC. The rearrangement uses TRBV7-9 and TRBJ1-2; D uncertain. CDR3 length equals 15 residues. V was shortened by 1 base and J by 0 bases, with 9 bases between the two germline ends. Germline lookup yields CDR1 SEHNR and CDR2 FQNEAQ (reference sequence).

J is TRBJ2-4 and V is TRBV4-2, with no clear D. V was cut by 0 bases and J by 2 bases, with 20 bases left in between. The V gene's germline CDR1 is LGHNA and CDR2 YNFKEQ. The CDR3 is 19 amino acids. The CDR3 bases are TGTGCCAGCAGCCAAGATGCAAGGTCCTCGCTGACCTCCAAAAACATTCAGTACTTC. Translated, it gives CASSQDARSSLTSKNIQYF.

This clonotype was seen many times. The genes are TRBV6-2 or TRBV6-3 and TRBJ2-7; D is ambiguous. This CDR3 comprises 14 residues. The germline gives CDR1 MNHEY, CDR2 SVGEGT. Trimming removed 4 bases from V and 3 bases from J, with 13 bases in between. In DNA form, the CDR3 reads TGTGCCAGCAGTTCCCCTGAAGGGATCTACGAGCAGTACGTC. Translated: CASSSPEGIYEQYV.

V is TRBV7-2 and J is TRBJ1-2; perhaps TRBD1 as D (6 bases). Germline V CDR1 and CDR2: SGHTA, FQGNSA. CDR3 length: 13 amino acids. V lost 5 bases, J lost 7 bases, and 14 bases lay in between. The CDR3 region has the DNA TGTGCCAGCAGCACTGGGGGGGGCTTTGGCTACACCTTC. The encoded protein is CASSTGGGFGYTF.

About this clonotype itself: The final CDR3 position lacks the conserved phenylalanine or tryptophan, pointing to a likely read error. J is TRBJ1-3 and V is TRBV6-5; D uncertain. This CDR3 has 14 residues. The germline V gene has CDR1 MNHEY and CDR2 SVGAGI. V was trimmed by 0 bases and J by 10 bases, leaving 13 bases between them. The chain's CDR3 is CASSYSRGWNTIYS. CDR3 in DNA: TGTGCCAGCAGTTACTCTCGGGGATGGAATACCATATATTCT.

Regarding this clonotype: Since a much larger clone is just one base distant, this may be a read error. The gene calls are TRBV24-1 and TRBJ2-6, with D perhaps TRBD1 (6 bases). The germline V gene encodes CDR1 KGHDR and CDR2 SFDVKD. The CDR3 sequence is 16 residues long. V was pared by 9 bases and J by 3 bases, with 17 bases between. This CDR3 is CATSDSVFFGANVLTF. CDR3 nucleotides: TGTGCCACCTCGGACAGCGTATTCTTTGGGGCCAACGTCCTGACTTTC.

A word on this clonotype: Compared with germline, one end of the junction differs, possibly owing to a read error. V gene TRBV10-3 combines with J gene TRBJ2-1; TRBD2 agrees at 10 bases. The CDR3 consists of 16 residues. Germline CDR1 ENHRY, CDR2 SYGVKD. CDR3 protein: CAIVPLAGAVPNVQFF. The CDR3 DNA is TGTGCCATTGTTCCTCTAGCGGGAGCTGTACCCAATGTGCAGTTCTTC.

Notes on this clonotype: One end of the junction varies from germline; a read error may be responsible. V usage is TRBV5-5 and J usage is TRBJ2-1; D may match TRBD1 or TRBD2 (5 bases each). Germline assignment: CDR1 SGHKS and CDR2 YYEKEE (reference sequence). CDR3 length: 17 amino acids. The chain's CDR3 is CASSLLDWQGVYNEEFF. CDR3 DNA: TGTGCCAGCAGCTTACTGGACTGGCAGGGCGTATACAATGAGGAGTTCTTC.

This clonotype showed up just once. The chain joins TRBV11-2 to TRBJ2-3; TRBD2 aligns across 10 bases. CDR3 length equals 17 residues. Germline CDR1 SGHAT, CDR2 FQNNGV. The trim removed 3 bases at V and 5 bases at J, leaving 11 bases unmatched. The CDR3, as DNA: TGTGCCAGCAGCTTGGGCCCAGCGGGAGGGGTTCAAGATACGCAGTATTTT. Its protein product is CASSLGPAGGVQDTQYF.

Comments on this clonotype: The conserved phenylalanine or tryptophan is not found at the CDR3 terminus, so this likely reflects a read error. The rearrangement uses TRBV12-3 or TRBV12-4 and TRBJ2-1; possibly TRBD2 for D (5 bases). This CDR3 is 13 amino acids long. CDR3 bases: TGTGCCTGCAGTTTCTCGGGGTACAATGAGCAGTTCTTA. This translates into CACSFSGYNEQFL.

In regard to this clonotype: Relative to the germline gene, one junction end is altered; a read error may explain this. The V call is TRBV14, the J call TRBJ2-3, with D perhaps TRBD2 (5 bases). The CDR3 covers 15 residues. Germline V gene data show CDR1 as SGHDN and CDR2 as FVKESK. Here the CDR3 DNA reads TGTTCCAGCAGCCAAGATCGAATACGGGGAGATACACAGTATTTT. Translating it yields CSSSQDRIRGDTQYF.

Note on this clonotype: This sequence may be a read error, since a much larger clone differs from it by one base. The rearrangement links TRBV12-3 or TRBV12-4 to TRBJ2-2; no reliable D call. Trimming left V 8 bases short and J 8 bases short, with 15 bases between. This CDR3 spans 13 amino acids. CDR3: CASRPFYWGELFF. The CDR3 nucleotides read TGTGCCAGCCGGCCGTTCTATTGGGGGGAGCTGTTTTTT.

As for this clonotype: An end of the junction does not agree with germline; a read error may underlie this. The chain couples TRBV4-2 to TRBJ1-1; 9 bases agree with TRBD1. CDR1 and CDR2 (germline): LGHNA, YNFKEQ. The CDR3 runs 15 residues. CDR3 in amino acids: CASSPARDRVTEASF. The CDR3 DNA reads TGTGCCAGCAGTCCAGCACGGGACAGGGTCACTGAAGCTTCCTTT.

As to this clonotype: One end of the junction fails to match germline, which may point to a read error. In nucleotides, the CDR3 is TGTGCCTGGAGTCCTGTAGGGCACGAGCAGCACTTC. Residues: CAWSPVGHEQHF. J is TRBJ2-7 and V is TRBV30; D call uncertain. The CDR3 runs 12 residues. Looked up from germline, CDR1 is GTSNPN and CDR2 is SVGIG (reference sequence).

This clonotype has at least ten counts. The rearrangement links TRBV12-3 or TRBV12-4 to TRBJ2-2, with TRBD2 matching over 16 bases. Trimming took 3 bases from V and 6 from J; bases not matched to a gene: 1. This CDR3 is 16 amino acids long. The CDR3 region has the DNA TGTGCCAGCAGTTTTGGGACTAGCGGGAGGGCCGGGGAGCTGTTTTTT. Its translation is CASSFGTSGRAGELFF.